Sequencing of this T cell receptor beta chain was carried out in a study of T cells after yellow fever vaccination. The CDR3 loop spans 14 amino acids. The ends lost 3 bases at V and 11 bases at J; junction bases unmatched: 5. Germline assignment: CDR1 SGHVS and CDR2 FNYEAQ. TCRdb reprocessed the 5' RACE reads with MiXCR, giving one entry per CDR3 protein. The table lists approximately 550,000 distinct CDR3 sequences, roughly 19% of them singletons. This receptor was taken from a man aged 25 to 40 who received the YFV17D yellow fever vaccine. The genes are TRBV7-6 and TRBJ2-3, with 13 bases identical to TRBD2. The source material was PBMCs, sampled 15 days after the yellow fever booster vaccination. The CDR3 coding sequence is TGTGCCAGCAGCTTGGGACTAGCGGGAATTCAGCAGTATTTT. Translated, it gives CASSLGLAGIQQYF.